This T cell receptor (beta chain) appears in the sequencing data of a study of post-analysis software for immune sequencing data. Study-level background: Recorded disease courses covered relapsing-remitting, secondary progressive and progressive-relapsing multiple sclerosis. Some patients had no subtype annotation. Findings and caveats of the study: Compared with controls, patients had more of about 5 TRBV segments, including TRBV5-6, TRBV5-1 and TRBV20-1.

The CDR3 contains 15 residues. Germline assignment: CDR1 MGHRA and CDR2 YSYEKL. Trimming cost V 6 bases and J 1 base, with 16 bases left between them. The authors incorporated unique molecular identifiers into the TCR beta cDNA libraries. TCRdb re-derived calls from the PCR reads in MiXCR, one entry per CDR3 protein. Of roughly 400,000 distinct CDR3 sequences in the sample, 35% to 45% are singletons; the top ten hold 7.6%. About this clonotype itself: Its antigen is as yet unknown.

The source is a girl aged 2 to 9 with multiple sclerosis. The chain is built from TRBV4-1 and TRBJ2-7; unclear D gene. The sample consisted of blood. For the CDR3, the DNA is TGCGCCAGCAGACTCGAGGAGTTAGGTTCCTACGAGCAGTACTTC. It yields the protein CASRLEELGSYEQYF.